This T cell receptor (beta chain) was sequenced in a study of blood T cell repertoires in COVID-19. Study in general: COVID-19 samples from acute and convalescent phases originated in the United States, Italy and Spain. From T cells, B-cell-depleted T cells, or PBMCs came the material, which was cDNA or gDNA.

V lost 2 bases and J lost 4; bases outside the gene matches: 4. CDR3 length: 15 amino acids. Germline V gene sequence: CDR1 KGHSH, CDR2 LQKENI. As processed by the authors: Estimation of nucleated cell counts was performed using reference gene primer amplification. Method: immunoSEQ multiplex PCR; TCRdb's copy keeps in-frame clones and lacks some. V and J calls and clone size are given by that table; D and trimming were obtained from the DNA. The sample has about 96,000 clones; about 78% are singletons. The TCR sequence derives from a man aged 50-60 years who had recovered from COVID-19. What was sequenced was peripheral blood. This sequence joins TRBV18 and TRBJ2-2, with TRBD1 matching over 7 bases. In nucleotides, the CDR3 is TGTGCCAGCTCACCAACAGGGGATAGCACCGGGGAGCTGTTTTTT. Protein sequence: CASSPTGDSTGELFF.